A selection of T cell receptor beta chains follows, all from one sample in a study of blood T cell repertoires in COVID-19. TCRdb keeps only in-frame clones here, not all; method: immunoSEQ multiplex PCR. There are about 250,000 clones in the sample; 86% occur only once, and approximately 5% lies in the top ten. The sequenced sample was peripheral blood. The receptors were gathered from a woman at least 80 years old with COVID-19, enrolled during active disease. Both conserved end residues are part of each CDR3. The D gene is left open where the match is weak. For some rows the clone size is stated as once, few or many, or as a class when expanded; others skip it.

V gene	J gene	D gene	clone size	CDR3 protein	CDR3 DNA
TRBV23-1	TRBJ1-3	TRBD1	.	CASLLDRGNGNTIYF	TGCGCCAGCCTACTTGACAGGGGAAATGGAAACACCATATATTTT
TRBV18	TRBJ1-1	.	.	CASSPRAGMNTEAFF	TGTGCCAGCTCACCGAGAGCAGGGATGAACACTGAAGCTTTCTTT
TRBV19	TRBJ1-1	TRBD1	.	CASSFQGVAEAFF	TGTGCCAGTAGTTTCCAGGGGGTCGCTGAAGCTTTCTTT
TRBV2	TRBJ2-2	.	.	CASSEAPVNTGELFF	TGTGCCAGCAGTGAAGCGCCAGTGAACACCGGGGAGCTGTTTTTT
TRBV5-4	TRBJ2-4	.	.	CASSLPTVNIQYF	TGTGCCAGCAGCTTACCGACAGTAAACATTCAGTACTTC
TRBV9	TRBJ2-5	TRBD2	.	CASSSGLAGETQYF	TGTGCCAGCAGCTCTGGACTAGCCGGAGAGACCCAGTACTTC
TRBV2	TRBJ2-2	.	once	CASSSEGGTGELFF	TGTGCCAGCAGTAGCGAGGGAGGAACCGGGGAGCTGTTTTTT
TRBV5-1	TRBJ2-2	.	.	CASSLQGGNTGELFF	TGCGCCAGCAGCCTTCAGGGGGGCAACACCGGGGAGCTGTTTTTT
TRBV28	TRBJ1-1	TRBD1	.	CASSLLGSFRAGGTEAFF	TGTGCCAGCAGTTTATTAGGCTCATTTCGGGCAGGGGGCACTGAAGCTTTCTTT
TRBV6-5	TRBJ2-3	TRBD2	once	CATLGRAGGTDTQYF	TGTGCCACCCTCGGACGAGCGGGGGGCACAGATACGCAGTATTTT
TRBV3-1/TRBV3-2	TRBJ1-3	.	few	CASAGKGSLGNTIYF	TGTGCCAGCGCCGGGAAGGGATCGCTTGGAAACACCATATATTTT
TRBV7-2	TRBJ2-5	TRBD2	.	CASSPGVAGIQETQYF	TGTGCCAGCAGCCCAGGGGTAGCGGGGATACAAGAGACCCAGTACTTC
TRBV6-6	TRBJ2-7	.	.	CASSGSYEQYF	TGTGCCAGCAGTGGTAGTTACGAGCAGTACTTC
TRBV6-1	TRBJ1-2	TRBD1	.	CASSEALNRGLRTYGYTF	TGTGCCAGCAGTGAAGCCCTCAACAGGGGGCTTCGCACCTATGGCTACACCTTC
TRBV6-5	TRBJ1-1	.	.	CASKGGRMEYTEAFF	TGTGCCAGCAAGGGGGGGAGAATGGAGTACACTGAAGCTTTCTTT
TRBV28	TRBJ1-2	TRBD1	.	CASSFQDRGGYTF	TGTGCCAGCAGTTTCCAGGACAGGGGTGGCTACACCTTC
TRBV20-1	TRBJ1-2	TRBD1	.	CSASRQGKNYGYTF	TGCAGTGCTAGTCGACAGGGTAAAAACTATGGCTACACCTTC
TRBV24-1	TRBJ2-2	.	.	CATSDPTFNTGELFF	TGTGCCACCAGTGATCCCACATTTAACACCGGGGAGCTGTTTTTT
TRBV5-1	TRBJ1-4	.	few	CASSLDGATNEKLFF	TGCGCCAGCAGCTTGGACGGAGCAACTAATGAAAAACTGTTTTTT
TRBV28	TRBJ1-5	TRBD1	.	CASSPGTGGELAQPQHF	TGTGCCAGCAGCCCCGGGACAGGGGGCGAGTTAGCTCAGCCCCAGCATTTT
TRBV4-2	TRBJ1-2	TRBD1	.	CASSTPGTGIGYTF	TGTGCCAGCAGCACACCCGGGACAGGGATAGGCTACACCTTC
TRBV3-1/TRBV3-2	TRBJ1-1	.	.	CASSQDRRGTEAFF	TGTGCCAGCAGCCAAGATCGAAGGGGCACTGAAGCTTTCTTT
TRBV6-5	TRBJ2-5	.	.	CASSYSRGTGGTQYF	TGTGCCAGCAGTTACTCCCGGGGGACTGGGGGGACCCAGTACTTC
TRBV19	TRBJ1-5	.	.	CASDGDYSNQPQHF	TGTGCCAGCGACGGGGATTATAGCAATCAGCCCCAGCATTTT
TRBV3-1/TRBV3-2	TRBJ2-4	.	.	CASSPTSTQNIQYF	TGTGCCAGCAGCCCGACTAGTACGCAAAACATTCAGTACTTC
TRBV9	TRBJ2-7	TRBD1	.	CASSAQGGPYEQYF	TGTGCCAGCAGCGCCCAAGGGGGCCCCTACGAGCAGTACTTC
TRBV7-9	TRBJ2-3	TRBD1	.	CASSLYGTGSTDTQYF	TGTGCCAGCAGCTTATACGGGACAGGGAGCACAGATACGCAGTATTTT
TRBV12-3/TRBV12-4	TRBJ1-6	.	.	CASGPTNSPLHF	TGTGCCAGCGGGCCTACTAATTCACCCCTCCACTTT
TRBV7-7	TRBJ2-2	.	.	CASSQTNSNTGELFF	TGTGCTAGCAGCCAGACTAATTCGAACACCGGGGAGCTGTTTTTT
TRBV4-3	TRBJ2-2	.	.	CASSQDHGGLGELFF	TGCGCCAGCAGCCAAGATCACGGGGGTTTAGGGGAGCTGTTTTTT
TRBV2	TRBJ1-1	TRBD1	.	CASRATGDKNTEAFF	TGTGCCAGCAGAGCCACAGGGGATAAGAACACTGAAGCTTTCTTT
TRBV30	TRBJ1-2	.	.	CAWSVTGGYTF	TGTGCCTGGAGTGTAACGGGGGGCTACACCTTC
TRBV28	TRBJ1-3	.	.	CASSKRGAAGNTIYF	TGTGCCAGCAGTAAGCGGGGGGCTGCTGGAAACACCATATATTTT
TRBV5-1	TRBJ2-3	TRBD1	.	CASSLQLGGTDTQYF	TGCGCCAGCAGCTTACAGCTAGGGGGCACTGATACGCAGTATTTT
TRBV11-3	TRBJ2-5	TRBD1	.	CASSLRGQGAGIETQYF	TGTGCCAGCAGCTTAAGGGGACAGGGGGCAGGGATAGAGACCCAGTACTTC
TRBV9	TRBJ2-3	.	.	CASSSSNQRADTQYF	TGTGCCAGCAGCTCGAGCAACCAGAGGGCAGATACGCAGTATTTT
TRBV5-6	TRBJ1-4	.	.	CASSSTGYANEKLFF	TGTGCCAGCAGCTCGACAGGCTATGCCAATGAAAAACTGTTTTTT
TRBV3-1/TRBV3-2	TRBJ1-1	.	.	CASTLSGYTEAFF	TGTGCCAGCACCCTTTCGGGGTACACTGAAGCTTTCTTT
TRBV15	TRBJ2-1	.	.	CATSRPQGNEQFF	TGTGCCACCAGCAGGCCGCAGGGTAATGAGCAGTTCTTC
TRBV27	TRBJ1-5	TRBD1	few	CASSPLGTGDQPQHF	TGTGCCAGCAGTCCCCTTGGGACAGGTGATCAGCCCCAGCATTTT
TRBV7-2	TRBJ1-6	.	.	CASSLQGSNSPLHF	TGTGCCAGCAGTTTACAGGGATCGAATTCACCCCTCCACTTT
TRBV5-4	TRBJ2-3	TRBD2	.	CASSVSGVGTDTQYF	TGTGCCAGCAGCGTAAGCGGGGTGGGAACAGATACGCAGTATTTT
TRBV7-9	TRBJ2-3	TRBD2	.	CASSYTSGGFTDTQYF	TGTGCCAGCAGCTACACTAGCGGGGGTTTCACAGATACGCAGTATTTT
TRBV14	TRBJ1-2	TRBD1	.	CASSQVQGGGLSGYTF	TGTGCCAGCAGCCAAGTTCAAGGAGGGGGCTTAAGTGGCTACACCTTC
TRBV5-4	TRBJ2-7	TRBD2	.	CASSRTSGALYEQYF	TGTGCCAGCAGCCGGACTAGCGGGGCCTTATACGAGCAGTACTTC
TRBV2	TRBJ1-2	.	.	CASSEALLGERGYTF	TGTGCCAGCAGTGAAGCGCTTTTGGGCGAACGCGGCTACACCTTC
TRBV10-3	TRBJ2-5	.	.	CAISGEEETQYF	TGTGCCATCAGTGGGGAGGAGGAGACCCAGTACTTC
TRBV7-2	TRBJ1-6	.	once	CASSLIEGFSPLHF	TGTGCCAGCAGCTTGATAGAGGGTTTTTCACCCCTCCACTTT
TRBV11-2	TRBJ1-2	.	.	CASSLPRTYGYTF	TGTGCCAGCAGCTTACCGAGAACCTATGGCTACACCTTC
TRBV28	TRBJ2-1	TRBD1	.	CASSLTGQMNEQFF	TGTGCCAGCAGTTTAACGGGACAGATGAATGAGCAGTTCTTC
TRBV27	TRBJ2-3	.	.	CASSLFRTGTDTQYF	TGTGCCAGCAGTTTGTTCCGCACGGGGACAGATACGCAGTATTTT
TRBV5-6	TRBJ2-1	.	.	CASTLTGSALYNEQFF	TGTGCCAGCACCCTCACGGGGTCAGCCCTTTACAATGAGCAGTTCTTC